This T cell receptor (beta chain) was profiled in a study of vaccination and CD4 T cells after COVID-19. Across the whole study: Six male and four female convalescents took part, two of them Hispanic.

Germline V CDR1 and CDR2: ENHRY, SYGVKD. J gave up 9 bases and V 3 bases, and 8 bases lay outside the gene matches. The CDR3 has 15 amino acids. Cultured CD4+ T cell DNA underwent sequencing with the Oncomine TCR Beta short-read assay. Genomic DNA extraction was carried out from cultured CD4+ T cells. TCRdb ran MiXCR on the PCR reads and lists one entry per CDR3 protein. The sample records about 14,000 distinct CDR3 sequences, approximately 61% being singletons. Comments on this clonotype: Its antigen is unknown.

Treatment reported: approximately nine-day PBMC culture with coronavirus spike peptide pools or control peptides (ViraFEST assay). Expanded clonotypes were found by TCR sequencing after peptide-pool stimulation (ViraFEST). IL-2 at about 9.1 IU/ml and peptide pools at approximately 10 ug/ml were added to PBMCs cultured at about 2 million per well. The chain joins TRBV10-3 to TRBJ2-1; 10 bases agree with TRBD2. Sequenced input: CD4+ T cells from blood, cultured in vitro. The TCR was taken from a human donor who had recovered from COVID-19. The CDR3 here is CAISERSGRSPEQFF. The DNA for the CDR3 is TGTGCCATCAGTGAACGTAGCGGGAGGTCGCCTGAGCAGTTCTTC.